Below, 28 T cell receptor beta chains from the same sample are listed, as sequenced in a study of hypomethylating agent response in myelodysplastic syndrome (dated by TCRdb to the early 2020s). Library preparation used the immunoSEQ multiplex PCR assay. TCRdb's version of the immuneACCESS table is confined to in-frame rearrangements and falls short of the full clone set. An unresolved V gene accounts for under half of the shortfall where checked; the remainder is of unknown origin. The sample records roughly 4,500 clones, approximately 81% of which are singletons. The ten largest clones represent roughly 24% of the sample. This sample comprised bone marrow, obtained before or after starting hypomethylating agent treatment for myelodysplastic syndrome (not recorded which). Receptors were obtained from a human donor with myelodysplastic syndrome.

J is TRBJ1-2 and V is TRBV7-8; 9 bases align to TRBD1. The CDR3 is made up of 16 amino acids. The germline V gene has CDR1 SGHVS and CDR2 FQNEAQ. After removal of 1 base from V and 5 bases from J, the junction contained 8 bases not matched to a gene. The CDR3 DNA sequence: TGTGCCAGCAGCTTAGAAGGACAGGGGAACACTTATGGCTACACCTTC. This translates into CASSLEGQGNTYGYTF.

The rearrangement uses TRBV5-5 and TRBJ1-3; the D is unclear. Looked up from germline, CDR1 is SGHKS and CDR2 is YYEKEE (reference sequence). V dropped 4 bases and J dropped 0 bases, with 8 bases sitting between them. This CDR3 has 14 amino acids. The CDR3 DNA follows: TGTGCCAGCAGCGAAGGTCCCTCTGGAAACACCATATATTTT. Translation gives CASSEGPSGNTIYF.

In DNA form, the CDR3 reads TGTGCCAGCAGTCCGACCCCTTGGACCAACACAGATACGCAGTATTTT. It encodes CASSPTPWTNTDTQYF. The chain employs TRBV7-3 and TRBJ2-3; D gene unclear. Germline lookup yields CDR1 SGHTA and CDR2 FQGTGA. This CDR3 comprises 16 residues. V was shortened by 6 bases and J by 2 bases, with 18 bases between the two germline ends.

V is TRBV6-1 and J is TRBJ2-7, with 9 nucleotides matching TRBD1. The CDR3 is 13 residues long. Germline CDR1 reads MNHNS; CDR2 reads SASEGT. After removal of 6 bases from V and 5 bases from J, the junction contained 5 bases not matched to a gene. The CDR3, as DNA: TGTGCCAGCAGGGAACAGGGGGCGGACGAGCAGTACTTC. It encodes CASREQGADEQYF.

The CDR3 coding sequence is TGCGCCAGCAGCTCTCTAGCAGCAGTTAACACAGATACGCAGTATTTT. The encoded protein is CASSSLAAVNTDTQYF. V is TRBV5-1 and J is TRBJ2-3, with TRBD2 as a possible D gene (5 bases). The CDR3 totals 16 residues. V was cut by 3 bases and J by 2 bases, with 16 bases left in between. Germline V gene data show CDR1 as SGHRS and CDR2 as YFSETQ.

The chain carries TRBV7-2 and TRBJ1-3; D is perhaps TRBD1 (5 bases). The CDR3 loop spans 15 amino acids. Looked up from germline, CDR1 is SGHTA and CDR2 is FQGNSA. Deletions cut 1 base from V and 1 base from J, with 8 bases between. The DNA for the CDR3 is TGTGCCAGCAGCTTAGTTTCAGGGTCTGGAAACACCATATATTTT. It is translated as CASSLVSGSGNTIYF.

V usage is TRBV18 and J usage is TRBJ1-1; D call uncertain. Trimming left V 4 bases short and J 4 bases short, with 10 bases between. The CDR3 spans 13 residues. Germline values: CDR1 KGHSH, CDR2 LQKENI. DNA of the CDR3: TGTGCCAGCTCACAAAGAGGGTTCACTGAAGCTTTCTTT. This codes for CASSQRGFTEAFF.

The chain joins TRBV27 to TRBJ1-5; D might be TRBD1 (6 bases). The V and J ends lost 6 bases and 1 base respectively, with 13 bases between them. CDR1 and CDR2 from the germline V gene are MNHEY and SMNVEV (reference sequence). The CDR3 has 15 amino acids. CDR3 sequence (DNA): TGTGCCAGCAGCTTTGACAGGCTAAGCAATCAGCCCCAGCATTTT. Amino acids: CASSFDRLSNQPQHF.

The rearrangement joins TRBV13 to TRBJ2-3; weak D call: TRBD2 (5 bases). The V gene lost 4 bases and the J gene lost 0 bases, with 14 bases spanning the gap. The CDR3 is 16 amino acids. Germline assignment: CDR1 PRHDT and CDR2 FYEKMQ (reference sequence). The CDR3 protein is CASSSLTGGSTDTQYF. CDR3 bases: TGTGCCAGCAGCTCCTTAACGGGCGGGAGCACAGATACGCAGTATTTT.

The J gene is TRBJ2-7, the V gene TRBV27; the D gene is possibly TRBD1 (6 bases). The CDR3 covers 15 residues. Germline V gene sequence: CDR1 MNHEY, CDR2 SMNVEV (reference sequence). Trimming cost V 6 bases and J 0 bases, with 15 bases left between them. The CDR3 coding sequence is TGTGCCAGCAGAAAAGGGGGTTATAGCTCCTACGAGCAGTACTTC. This encodes CASRKGGYSSYEQYF.

The count of this clone is one. The chain joins TRBV2 to TRBJ2-2; D is ambiguous. Trimming removed 0 bases from V and 1 base from J, with 9 bases in between. Germline V CDR1 and CDR2: SNHLY, FYNNEI. The CDR3 contains 16 residues. The CDR3 region is CASSEAPDGNTGELFF. As DNA, the CDR3 is TGTGCCAGCAGTGAAGCCCCGGACGGGAACACCGGGGAGCTGTTTTTT.

The rearrangement joins TRBV5-5 to TRBJ2-1; TRBD2 matches 12 bases. Germline CDR1 is SGHKS and CDR2 is YYEKEE (reference sequence). J was trimmed by 14 bases and V by 4 bases; bases with no gene match: 10. This CDR3 is 14 amino acids long. This CDR3 is CASSLWTSGTRKFF. The CDR3 DNA follows: TGTGCCAGCAGCCTATGGACTAGCGGGACCCGGAAGTTCTTC.

The chain is built from TRBV4-2 and TRBJ2-2; no clear D. Trimming took 0 bases from V and 7 from J, leaving 3 bases between them. The CDR3 has 12 amino acids. Germline CDR1 and CDR2: LGHNA and YNFKEQ. The CDR3 DNA is TGTGCCAGCAGCCAAGATGGCGGGGAGCTGTTTTTT. The encoded protein is CASSQDGGELFF.

The rearrangement joins TRBV29-1 to TRBJ2-7; D may match TRBD1 or TRBD2 (6 bases each). CDR3 length: 14 residues. The V and J ends lost 1 base and 3 bases respectively, with 13 bases between them. Germline V CDR1 and CDR2: SQVTM, ANQGSEA. CDR3 DNA sequence: TGCAGCGTTGAAGTCGGAGGGGGAAGCTACGAGCAGTACTTC. It translates to CSVEVGGGSYEQYF.

The chain recombines TRBV5-4 with TRBJ2-5, with unresolved D. Between the trimmed V and J ends, which lost 5 bases and 2 bases, there was a span of 10 bases. The CDR3 has 13 residues. Germline V gene sequence: CDR1 SGHNT, CDR2 YYREEE (reference sequence). CDR3 sequence reads: CASSLASQETQYF. The CDR3 DNA follows: TGTGCCAGCAGTCTGGCCAGTCAAGAGACCCAGTACTTC.

The chain carries TRBV6-1 and TRBJ1-5; D remains unclear. The CDR3 spans 12 residues. Germline CDR1 is MNHNS and CDR2 is SASEGT. The germline V and J ends were trimmed by 5 bases and 6 bases, with 8 bases remaining between them. Here the CDR3 reads CASSRRGQPQHF. CDR3 DNA sequence: TGTGCCAGCAGTCGACGGGGTCAGCCCCAGCATTTT.

V and J are TRBV11-3 and TRBJ2-6; D is perhaps TRBD1 or TRBD2 (5 bases each). The CDR3 has 16 residues. The V and J ends lost 1 base and 3 bases respectively, with 10 bases between them. From germline, CDR1 is SGHNT and CDR2 YENEEA. The CDR3 is CASSLGGLFGANVLTF. For the CDR3, the DNA is TGTGCCAGCAGCTTAGGGGGGTTGTTTGGGGCCAACGTCCTGACTTTC.

J is TRBJ2-7 and V is TRBV28; TRBD2 is a possible D gene (5 bases). CDR3 length equals 15 residues. Germline V gene sequence: CDR1 MDHEN, CDR2 SYDVKM. Trimming cost V 4 bases and J 4 bases, with 17 bases left between them. CDR3 in DNA: TGTGCCAGCAGTTCTACTGGCGGGCCAATTTACGAGCAGTACTTC. It encodes CASSSTGGPIYEQYF.

J is TRBJ1-2 and V is TRBV5-1; no clear D gene. The germline gives CDR1 SGHRS, CDR2 YFSETQ. CDR3 size: 12 residues. Between the trimmed V and J ends, which lost 0 bases and 8 bases, there was a span of 8 bases. For the CDR3, the DNA is TGCGCCAGCAGCTTGGACAGTCGGGGCTACACCTTC. Its protein product is CASSLDSRGYTF.

The gene calls are TRBV25-1 and TRBJ1-3; no reliable D call. The CDR3 length is 15 residues. V lost 2 bases and J 4 bases, leaving 12 bases between the germline ends. The germline gives CDR1 MGHDK, CDR2 SYGVNS. This CDR3 reads CASSENGIRGNTIYF. In nucleotides, the CDR3 is TGTGCCAGCAGTGAAAATGGGATAAGGGGAAACACCATATATTTT.

This rearrangement joins TRBV2 to TRBJ1-5; D uncertain. Trimming took off 3 bases at V and 0 bases at J, with 24 bases between the two ends. This CDR3 has 20 amino acids. Per the germline V gene, CDR1 is SNHLY and CDR2 is FYNNEI. CDR3 nucleotide sequence: TGTGCCAGCAGTGATTACCGGGGTTGGCAGTCACTGATTAGCAATCAGCCCCAGCATTTT. It is translated as CASSDYRGWQSLISNQPQHF.

V is TRBV7-9 and J is TRBJ2-1; 7 nucleotides agree with TRBD2. Per germline, CDR1 SEHNR and CDR2 FQNEAQ (reference sequence). This CDR3 has 14 residues. V shed 5 bases, J shed 7 bases, and the junction held 8 bases outside the gene matches. The CDR3 DNA is TGTGCCAGCAGCCGACCGGGGGGTGGGAATGAGCAGTTCTTC. It is translated as CASSRPGGGNEQFF.

The rearrangement links TRBV9 to TRBJ2-3; D is perhaps TRBD1 (6 bases). This CDR3 contains 15 residues. V lost 2 bases to trimming and J lost 3 bases, with 13 bases between them. Per the germline V gene, CDR1 is SGDLS and CDR2 is YYNGEE. The CDR3 DNA reads TGTGCCAGCAGCGTGGACCGACAGGATACAGATACGCAGTATTTT. Translating it yields CASSVDRQDTDTQYF.

This clone was recorded a few times. The genes are TRBV7-3 and TRBJ2-1, with a weak D call TRBD1 (6 bases). V dropped 5 bases and J dropped 7 bases, with 15 bases sitting between them. This CDR3 contains 14 residues. Germline V gene lookup returns CDR1 SGHTA and CDR2 FQGTGA. The CDR3 spells CASSQGNSKNEQFF. The CDR3 DNA reads as TGTGCCAGCAGCCAGGGGAATAGTAAGAATGAGCAGTTCTTC.

The gene calls are TRBV10-3 and TRBJ2-2; D not resolved. This CDR3 comprises 12 residues. Between the trimmed V and J ends, which lost 2 bases and 7 bases, there was a span of 5 bases. CDR1 and CDR2 from the germline V gene are ENHRY and SYGVKD. The CDR3 DNA follows: TGTGCCATCAGTGAGGTACGCGGGGAGCTGTTTTTT. Encoded protein: CAISEVRGELFF.

The CDR3 protein is CASKRGPEYYGYTF. In DNA, the CDR3 is TGTGCCAGCAAGCGGGGGCCCGAGTACTATGGCTACACCTTC. The chain carries TRBV27 and TRBJ1-2, with D perhaps TRBD1 (6 bases). V gave up 7 bases and J gave up 3 bases, with 15 bases separating them. Germline lookup yields CDR1 MNHEY and CDR2 SMNVEV (reference sequence). This CDR3 spans 14 amino acids.

The V call is TRBV5-1, the J call TRBJ2-5; D is perhaps TRBD1 (6 bases). Germline CDR1 and CDR2: SGHRS and YFSETQ. V lost 0 bases and J lost 0, with 12 bases in between. The CDR3 loop spans 16 amino acids. The CDR3 region is CASSLEIGTNQETQYF. The CDR3 DNA sequence: TGCGCCAGCAGCTTGGAAATAGGGACAAACCAAGAGACCCAGTACTTC.

This chain links TRBV7-9 with TRBJ2-5; D unclear. The germline V gene has CDR1 SEHNR and CDR2 FQNEAQ (reference sequence). This CDR3 has 16 residues. V was trimmed by 6 bases and J by 1 base, leaving 18 bases between them. The CDR3 DNA is TGTGCCAGCAGGCCCCGCGTGACGGGCTTCCAAGAGACCCAGTACTTC. This codes for CASRPRVTGFQETQYF.